The source of this T cell receptor (beta chain) is a study of blood T cell repertoires in COVID-19. Study-level background: Spain, Italy and the United States supplied samples that represented acute and convalescent COVID-19. T cells, B-cell-depleted T cells, or PBMCs supplied cDNA or gDNA.

Two negative PCRs, clearance, or symptom resolution had been documented for recovered Cohort 3 donors. This CDR3 has 16 residues. CDR1 and CDR2 (germline): KGHSH, LQKENI. V shed 2 bases and J 7 bases; nucleotides not matched to a gene: 7. Authors' methods: The assay estimated nucleated cells by amplifying reference gene primers. TCRdb's table, derived via immunoSEQ multiplex PCR, lists solely in-frame clones and lacks some. The V and J calls and clone size come from that table; D and trimming were worked out from the DNA. The data hold roughly 180,000 clones, with more than 70% observed a single time.

The genes are TRBV18 and TRBJ2-1, with 11 bases fitting TRBD2. This TCR derives from a woman in her twenties or thirties who had recovered from COVID-19. The material sequenced was PBMCs or T cells enriched from blood (not recorded which). CDR3 coding DNA: TGTGCCAGCTCACCAGGGCGGGGACTAGCGGCTAATGAGCAGTTCTTC. This translates into CASSPGRGLAANEQFF.